This entry lists 2 T cell receptor beta chains sequenced from one sample in a study of shared clonotypes between healthy human individuals. Only in-frame clones appear in the TCRdb table, and some are missing; sequencing was by immunoSEQ multiplex PCR. The table lists 1.5 million to 2.5 million clones, just under 95% of them singletons. Selected positively for CCR7 and CD45RO-negative, naive CD8 cells excluded terminally differentiated effector memory CD45RA+ cells. Specimen: naive CD8+ T cells sorted from blood. These receptors were collected from a man younger than 35 in good health.

CDR3 in amino acids: CASSSGSGGPYEQYF. In DNA, the CDR3 is TGTGCCAGCAGCTCAGGGAGTGGGGGGCCCTACGAGCAGTACTTC. The rearrangement links TRBV7-6 to TRBJ2-7; TRBD1 or TRBD2 may be the D gene (6 bases each). Germline-derived CDR1 and CDR2 are SGHVS and FNYEAQ. There are 15 residues in the CDR3. V was trimmed by 4 bases and J by 2 bases, leaving 15 bases between them.

V gene TRBV7-9 combines with J gene TRBJ2-7; TRBD2 aligns across 7 bases. The CDR3 has 14 residues. CDR1 is SEHNR and CDR2 is FQNEAQ in the germline V gene (reference sequence). The V segment lost 1 base and the J segment 4 bases; nucleotides outside the gene matches: 4. DNA for the CDR3: TGTGCCAGCAGCTTAGAAGGGACTATGTACGAGCAGTACTTC. This gives the protein CASSLEGTMYEQYF. Drawing the rest from reference TRBV7-9 and TRBJ2-7, the complete variable domain is DTGVSQNPRHKITKRGQNVTFRCDPISEHNRLYWYRQTLGQGPEFLTYFQNEAQLEKSRLLSDRFSAERPKGSFSTLEIQRTEQGDSAMYLCASSLEGTMYEQYFGPGTRLTVT.